Listed here are 32 T cell receptor beta chains from one sample, sequenced in a study of blood T cell repertoires in COVID-19. Generated by immunoSEQ multiplex PCR, the TCRdb table keeps only in-frame clones and is missing some. The sample consists of under 35,000 clones, more than 75% of them appearing once. The sequencing sample was made of peripheral blood. These receptor sequences come from a human donor in a cohort sampled during active COVID-19.

The chain carries TRBV18 and TRBJ2-1; TRBD1 agrees at 10 bases. Germline V gene lookup returns CDR1 KGHSH and CDR2 LQKENI. V was pared by 4 bases and J by 7 bases, with 7 bases of the junction left unmatched. The CDR3 totals 15 residues. The CDR3 coding sequence is TGTGCCAGCTCACGTGCGCCGGGACAGGGGAATGAGCAGTTCTTC. Its translation: CASSRAPGQGNEQFF.

This sequence joins TRBV19 and TRBJ1-5, with TRBD1 as a possible D gene (6 bases). The V and J ends lost 3 bases and 5 bases respectively, with 17 bases between them. The CDR3 covers 16 residues. The germline V gene encodes CDR1 LNHDA and CDR2 SQIVND (reference sequence). CDR3 DNA sequence: TGTGCCAGTAGTATCTTGGTGAACAGGGCCCATCAGCCCCAGCATTTT. Translation gives CASSILVNRAHQPQHF.

This sequence joins TRBV28 and TRBJ2-3, with 7 bases identical to TRBD2. The CDR3 contains 15 residues. Germline trimming cut 6 bases from V and 1 base from J; bases unmatched to any gene: 7. Germline loops: CDR1 MDHEN, CDR2 SYDVKM. CDR3 in amino acids: CASSPGGGRTDTQYF. CDR3 DNA sequence: TGTGCCAGCAGCCCCGGGGGAGGGCGCACAGATACGCAGTATTTT.

The V and J genes are TRBV29-1 and TRBJ1-5, with D tentatively TRBD1 (5 bases). The V gene lost 6 bases and the J gene lost 3 bases, with 12 bases spanning the gap. Germline CDR1 and CDR2: SQVTM and ANQGSEA. The CDR3 covers 13 residues. The CDR3 DNA reads TGCAGCGTGTCAGGGTCCGACAATCAGCCCCAGCATTTT. Amino acids: CSVSGSDNQPQHF. Variable domain in full (rest from reference TRBV29-1 and TRBJ1-5): SAVISQKPSRDICQRGTSLTIQCQVDSQVTMMFWYRQQPGQSLTLIATANQGSEATYESGFVIDKFPISRPNLTFSTLTVSNMSPEDSSIYLCSVSGSDNQPQHFGDGTRLSIL.

The chain joins TRBV7-9 to TRBJ1-1; D may be TRBD1 (5 bases). V gave up 3 bases and J gave up 4 bases, with 9 bases separating them. CDR3 length: 13 amino acids. Germline V CDR1 and CDR2: SEHNR, FQNEAQ (reference sequence). The CDR3: CASSFAGVTEAFF. Written as DNA, the CDR3 is TGTGCCAGCAGCTTCGCGGGGGTCACTGAAGCTTTCTTT.

This chain connects TRBV6-5 to TRBJ1-1; D is undetermined. V shed 6 bases and J shed 9 bases, with 23 bases lying between them. This CDR3 contains 15 residues. Germline V CDR1 and CDR2: MNHEY, SVGAGI. The CDR3 sequence: CASRPNFEAADQAFF. The CDR3 nucleotides read TGTGCCAGCAGACCAAACTTCGAGGCGGCGGATCAAGCTTTCTTT.

V and J are TRBV3-1 (or the pseudogene TRBV3-2) and TRBJ2-3; 11 bases are a match to TRBD2. The CDR3 extends over 15 amino acids. Trimming took 3 bases from V and 5 from J; bases not matched to a gene: 4. Germline CDR1 LGHDT, CDR2 YNNKEL (reference sequence). The CDR3 is CASSQIAGGEDTQYF. In DNA, the CDR3 is TGTGCCAGCAGCCAGATAGCGGGGGGGGAAGATACGCAGTATTTT.

The CDR3 DNA follows: TGTGCCACCAGCAGAGCGCAGGCGAACACCGGGGAGCTGTTTTTT. It is translated as CATSRAQANTGELFF. V usage is TRBV15 and J usage is TRBJ2-2; no reliable D call. Deletions cut 1 base from V and 0 bases from J, with 6 bases between. The CDR3 loop spans 15 amino acids. Germline V lookup: CDR1 LNHNV, CDR2 YYDKDF (reference sequence).

The V and J genes are TRBV28 and TRBJ1-1, with 10 bases aligning to TRBD1. Germline V lookup: CDR1 MDHEN, CDR2 SYDVKM. V lost 1 base and J lost 3; bases outside the gene matches: 2. This CDR3 comprises 15 residues. Here the CDR3 DNA reads TGTGCCAGCAGTTTATCGGGGACAGGGGACACTGAAGCTTTCTTT. It codes for CASSLSGTGDTEAFF.

The genes are TRBV28 and TRBJ2-7, with a weak D call TRBD2 (6 bases). Per germline, CDR1 MDHEN and CDR2 SYDVKM. The V and J ends lost 6 bases and 2 bases respectively, with 11 bases between them. This CDR3 contains 13 residues. As DNA, the CDR3 is TGTGCCAGCAGACGGGACTCCCCCTACGAGCAGTACTTC. It codes for CASRRDSPYEQYF. Full variable domain (outside the CDR3, taken from reference TRBV28 and TRBJ2-7): DVKVTQSSRYLVKRTGEKVFLECVQDMDHENMFWYRQDPGLGLRLIYFSYDVKMKEKGDIPEGYSVSREKKERFSLILESASTNQTSMYLCASRRDSPYEQYFGPGTRLTVT.

Here the CDR3 DNA reads TGTGCCAGCAGCTTTAATTTGGGTAGCCCCGGGGAGCTGTTTTTT. This codes for CASSFNLGSPGELFF. The rearrangement joins TRBV7-6 to TRBJ2-2, with D uncertain. The V end lost 3 bases, the J end lost 6 bases, and 14 bases lay between the germline ends. The germline V gene has CDR1 SGHVS and CDR2 FNYEAQ. The CDR3 runs 15 residues.

This chain connects TRBV11-2 to TRBJ2-7; D is possibly TRBD2 (7 bases). The germline CDR1 and CDR2 sequences are SGHAT and FQNNGV. This CDR3 is 16 amino acids long. Trimming shortened V by 0 bases and J by 4 bases, and 16 bases separated the two germline ends. CDR3 amino acids: CASSLDRRGGPYEQYF. The DNA of the CDR3 is TGTGCCAGCAGCTTAGATCGAAGGGGGGGGCCTTACGAGCAGTACTTC. The whole variable domain, remainder taken from reference TRBV11-2 and TRBJ2-7, is EAGVAQSPRYKIIEKRQSVAFWCNPISGHATLYWYQQILGQGPKLLIQFQNNGVVDDSQLPKDRFSAERLKGVDSTLKIQPAKLEDSAVYLCASSLDRRGGPYEQYFGPGTRLTVT.

This chain links TRBV5-1 with TRBJ2-5; no clear D gene. Germline V CDR1 and CDR2: SGHRS, YFSETQ. The CDR3 length is 14 residues. Between the trimmed V and J ends, which lost 3 bases and 1 base, there was a span of 10 bases. The CDR3 region has the DNA TGCGCCAGCAGCTCCCTGTCTACCCAAGAGACCCAGTACTTC. Encoded protein: CASSSLSTQETQYF.

This sequence joins TRBV11-3 and TRBJ2-1; 10 nucleotides agree with TRBD2. V lost 5 bases, J lost 9 bases, and 13 bases stayed unmatched. Germline V gene sequence: CDR1 SGHNT, CDR2 YENEEA. CDR3 length: 16 amino acids. This CDR3 reads CASSPTSSGGLGEQFF. In DNA form, the CDR3 reads TGTGCCAGCAGCCCCACCTCTAGCGGGGGTCTTGGTGAGCAGTTCTTC.

This rearrangement joins TRBV19 to TRBJ2-3; 9 bases align to TRBD2. The length of the CDR3 is 15 residues. Trimming took 8 bases from V and 2 from J; bases not matched to a gene: 8. Germline lookup yields CDR1 LNHDA and CDR2 SQIVND (reference sequence). CDR3 residues: CASSGGGAATDTQYF. CDR3 sequence (DNA): TGTGCCAGTTCGGGCGGGGGGGCCGCCACAGATACGCAGTATTTT.

The chain carries TRBV11-2 and TRBJ2-5; D remains unclear. The CDR3 consists of 12 residues. Germline-derived CDR1 and CDR2 are SGHAT and FQNNGV. V was trimmed by 1 base and J by 5 bases, leaving 5 bases between them. CDR3 coding DNA: TGTGCCAGCAGCTTAGTTTCGGAGACCCAGTACTTC. Translated, it gives CASSLVSETQYF. Filled out from reference TRBV11-2 and TRBJ2-5, the complete variable domain reads EAGVAQSPRYKIIEKRQSVAFWCNPISGHATLYWYQQILGQGPKLLIQFQNNGVVDDSQLPKDRFSAERLKGVDSTLKIQPAKLEDSAVYLCASSLVSETQYFGPGTRLLVL.

This clone was picked up one time. The chain carries TRBV27 and TRBJ1-6; a possible D gene is TRBD1 (6 bases). Trimming removed 4 bases at V and 6 bases at J, with 16 bases between. Germline lookup yields CDR1 MNHEY and CDR2 SMNVEV (reference sequence). The CDR3 totals 16 residues. CDR3 protein: CASSSYLGHGNSPLHF. As DNA, the CDR3 is TGTGCCAGCAGTTCCTACCTGGGACACGGTAATTCACCCCTCCACTTT.

This clone was seen only a few times. The chain is built from TRBV28 and TRBJ2-7; 8 bases match TRBD2. This CDR3 region has 15 residues. The germline gives CDR1 MDHEN, CDR2 SYDVKM. Losses at the gene ends were 2 bases for V and 3 bases for J; bases not matched to a gene: 6. CDR3 amino acids: CASSLPGSGGYEQYF. The DNA of the CDR3 is TGTGCCAGCAGTTTACCAGGGAGCGGGGGCTACGAGCAGTACTTC.

The rearrangement links TRBV28 to TRBJ1-5; a weak D match, TRBD1 (5 bases). This CDR3 region has 15 residues. The V end lost 5 bases, the J end lost 6 bases, and 17 bases lay between the germline ends. CDR1 and CDR2 (germline): MDHEN, SYDVKM. CDR3 sequence (DNA): TGTGCCAGCAGTCCCTATGCACAGGCTGGTCAGCCCCAGCATTTT. Encoded protein: CASSPYAQAGQPQHF.

This clone was seen a handful of times. V usage is TRBV7-6 and J usage is TRBJ2-6; TRBD1 is a possible D gene (6 bases). Germline loops: CDR1 SGHVS, CDR2 FNYEAQ. V was cut by 5 bases and J by 0 bases, with 11 bases left in between. The CDR3 has 16 amino acids. This CDR3 reads CASSPDRSSGANVLTF. The CDR3 region has the DNA TGTGCCAGCAGCCCCGACAGGAGCTCTGGGGCCAACGTCCTGACTTTC.

The V gene is TRBV18, the J gene TRBJ1-1; 8 bases line up with TRBD1. The CDR3 has 17 residues. The V and J ends lost 3 bases and 5 bases, in that order; junction bases with no gene match: 14. CDR1 and CDR2 (germline): KGHSH, LQKENI. The CDR3 here is CASSPDQGQVMGTEAFF. Written as DNA, the CDR3 is TGTGCCAGCTCACCCGATCAGGGACAGGTCATGGGTACTGAAGCTTTCTTT.

The chain joins TRBV20-1 to TRBJ1-2; the D is unclear. Germline V gene data show CDR1 as DFQATT and CDR2 as SNEGSKA (reference sequence). CDR3 length equals 12 residues. Trimming cost V 3 bases and J 7 bases, with 12 bases left between them. The chain's CDR3 is CSASQRSGGYTF. The CDR3 nucleotides are TGCAGTGCTAGTCAACGGTCTGGTGGCTACACCTTC.

The genes are TRBV27 and TRBJ1-4, with 12 bases lining up with TRBD1. The CDR3 sequence is 22 residues long. Germline V gene lookup returns CDR1 MNHEY and CDR2 SMNVEV (reference sequence). The V segment lost 6 bases and the J segment 0 bases; nucleotides outside the gene matches: 20. The CDR3 region is CASSRKNPGQGAPSATNEKLFF. The CDR3 region has the DNA TGTGCCAGCAGCCGTAAGAATCCGGGACAGGGGGCACCTTCTGCAACTAATGAAAAACTGTTTTTT. Full variable domain (rest looked up from reference TRBV27 and TRBJ1-4): EAQVTQNPRYLITVTGKKLTVTCSQNMNHEYMSWYRQDPGLGLRQIYYSMNVEVTDKGDVPEGYKVSRKEKRNFPLILESPSPNQTSLYFCASSRKNPGQGAPSATNEKLFFGSGTQLSVL.

The genes are TRBV7-9 and TRBJ1-1; D not resolved. V gave up 0 bases and J gave up 4 bases, with 6 bases separating them. CDR3 length: 13 amino acids. Germline assignment: CDR1 SEHNR and CDR2 FQNEAQ (reference sequence). For the CDR3, the DNA is TGTGCCAGCAGCTTAGCGGCGGGCACTGAAGCTTTCTTT. Translation: CASSLAAGTEAFF.

This rearrangement joins TRBV6-5 to TRBJ1-1; D is undetermined. V was clipped by 7 bases and J by 6 bases, with 12 bases between them. The CDR3 runs to 12 residues. CDR1 is MNHEY and CDR2 is SVGAGI in the germline V gene. CDR3 protein: CASITDIAEAFF. The CDR3 region has the DNA TGTGCCAGCATAACAGACATCGCTGAAGCTTTCTTT.

The J gene is TRBJ2-7, the V gene TRBV28, with 8 positions matching TRBD1. Trimming cost V 3 bases and J 1 base; bases outside gene matches: 5. In germline, CDR1 is MDHEN, CDR2 SYDVKM. This CDR3 contains 15 residues. The CDR3 sequence is CASSFITGGSYEQYF. CDR3 in DNA: TGTGCCAGCAGTTTTATAACAGGGGGATCCTACGAGCAGTACTTC.

V gene TRBV9 combines with J gene TRBJ1-2; D not resolved. The CDR3 spans 15 residues. V was cut by 0 bases and J by 4 bases, with 13 bases left in between. Per the germline V gene, CDR1 is SGDLS and CDR2 is YYNGEE. DNA for the CDR3: TGTGCCAGCAGCGTAGTGGGCCAAGGAGGCTATGGCTACACCTTC. Translated, it gives CASSVVGQGGYGYTF.

This clone was seen only once. The chain joins TRBV27 to TRBJ1-1; 8 positions agree with TRBD1. The junction had 8 bases not matched to a gene; V was cut back by 3 bases and J by 5 bases. Germline values: CDR1 MNHEY, CDR2 SMNVEV (reference sequence). The CDR3 is made up of 15 amino acids. DNA of the CDR3: TGTGCCAGCAGTTTCCGGACAGGGCGGTGGACTGAAGCTTTCTTT. It codes for CASSFRTGRWTEAFF.

The rearrangement uses TRBV5-4 and TRBJ2-1, with a possible D match to TRBD2 (6 bases). Germline V gene sequence: CDR1 SGHNT, CDR2 YYREEE (reference sequence). V lost 2 bases, J lost 6 bases, and 15 bases lay in between. The CDR3 contains 15 residues. The CDR3 nucleotides read TGTGCCAGCAGCTTCCGACTAGAGGGGTCCAATGAGCAGTTCTTC. It encodes CASSFRLEGSNEQFF.

J is TRBJ1-2 and V is TRBV27; the D gene is possibly TRBD1 (6 bases). This CDR3 contains 17 residues. Germline lookup yields CDR1 MNHEY and CDR2 SMNVEV (reference sequence). Trimming cost V 2 bases and J 3 bases, with 19 bases left between them. The CDR3 DNA is TGTGCCAGCAGTTTAGGGACTAGGGCAGGGGAATACTATGGCTACACCTTC. Translation gives CASSLGTRAGEYYGYTF.

This chain uses TRBV5-8 with TRBJ1-2; unclear D gene. Between the trimmed V and J ends, which lost 4 bases and 5 bases, there was a span of 15 bases. The germline V gene encodes CDR1 SGHTS and CDR2 YDEGEE. The CDR3 loop spans 14 amino acids. Written as DNA, the CDR3 is TGTGCCAGCAGCCCTCTATACGGGAATTATGGCTACACCTTC. Protein sequence: CASSPLYGNYGYTF.

The chain uses TRBV7-8 and TRBJ1-2; D gene ambiguous. CDR3 length: 13 amino acids. CDR1 and CDR2 (germline): SGHVS, FQNEAQ. The V end lost 5 bases, the J end lost 4 bases, and 11 bases lay between the germline ends. This CDR3 reads CASSRTVAYGYTF. CDR3 nucleotides: TGTGCCAGCAGCCGTACGGTAGCCTATGGCTACACCTTC.